A single sample is the source of the 14 T cell receptor beta chains below, sequenced in a study of blood T cell repertoires in COVID-19. Only in-frame clones appear in the TCRdb table, and some are missing; sequencing was by immunoSEQ multiplex PCR. The data show 260,000 or so clones, 84% seen once. The sequenced material came from peripheral blood. Source of these receptors: a human donor in a cohort sampled during active COVID-19.

The rearrangement uses TRBV19 and TRBJ2-4; 9 nucleotides agree with TRBD2. The CDR3 extends over 20 amino acids. Germline lookup yields CDR1 LNHDA and CDR2 SQIVND (reference sequence). With 0 bases clipped from V and 0 bases from J, the junction kept 12 bases outside the gene matches. DNA for the CDR3: TGTGCCAGTAGTATAGATCTTAGGACTAGCGCCGAAGTAGCCAAAAACATTCAGTACTTC. Its protein product is CASSIDLRTSAEVAKNIQYF.

V usage is TRBV11-2 and J usage is TRBJ2-3; 7 bases line up with TRBD2. CDR1 is SGHAT and CDR2 is FQNNGV in the germline V gene. The length of the CDR3 is 13 residues. J was trimmed by 6 bases and V by 5 bases; bases with no gene match: 5. CDR3: CASSPGTTDTQYF. The CDR3 nucleotides read TGTGCCAGCAGCCCCGGGACTACGGATACGCAGTATTTT. Using reference TRBV11-2 and TRBJ2-3 for the parts outside the CDR3, the full variable domain is EAGVAQSPRYKIIEKRQSVAFWCNPISGHATLYWYQQILGQGPKLLIQFQNNGVVDDSQLPKDRFSAERLKGVDSTLKIQPAKLEDSAVYLCASSPGTTDTQYFGPGTRLTVL.

The V and J genes are TRBV29-1 and TRBJ2-5, with 12 bases matching TRBD2. The CDR3 length is 14 residues. Germline V lookup: CDR1 SQVTM, CDR2 ANQGSEA. The V and J ends lost 4 bases and 7 bases, in that order; junction bases with no gene match: 7. The CDR3 protein is CSVVLTSGGRTQYF. The CDR3 nucleotides read TGCAGCGTTGTACTGACTAGCGGGGGAAGGACCCAGTACTTC.

The V gene is TRBV27, the J gene TRBJ1-2, with no clear D. V dropped 6 bases and J dropped 5 bases, with 10 bases sitting between them. Per germline, CDR1 MNHEY and CDR2 SMNVEV (reference sequence). The CDR3 has 12 amino acids. CDR3 DNA sequence: TGTGCCAGCAGGCCGACCGGGTATGGCTACACCTTC. It specifies CASRPTGYGYTF.

The chain has TRBV28 and TRBJ1-6; D unresolved. CDR1 and CDR2 (germline): MDHEN, SYDVKM. This CDR3 is built from 15 residues. The V and J ends lost 7 bases and 0 bases respectively, with 10 bases between them. The CDR3 region is CASTFRSSYNSPLHF. CDR3 DNA sequence: TGTGCCAGCACCTTCCGGAGCTCCTATAATTCACCCCTCCACTTT.

This chain joins TRBV7-9 and TRBJ2-7, with a possible D match to TRBD1 (6 bases). CDR1 is SEHNR, CDR2 FQNEAQ, per germline (reference sequence). V gave up 1 base and J gave up 2 bases, with 6 bases separating them. The CDR3 has 13 residues. CDR3 DNA sequence: TGTGCCAGCAGCTTAGGGGGGCCCTACGAGCAGTACTTC. Residues: CASSLGGPYEQYF.

V is TRBV10-2 and J is TRBJ2-3, with D possibly being TRBD2 (5 bases). Germline lookup yields CDR1 WSHSY and CDR2 SAAADI. The CDR3 is 17 amino acids. V was shortened by 10 bases and J by 4 bases, with 27 bases between the two germline ends. DNA of the CDR3: TGCGCCACCAATGGAGACTCGGTGATGGAGGTGGCAGATACGCAGTATTTT. Translated, it gives CATNGDSVMEVADTQYF.

The chain couples TRBV19 to TRBJ1-2; 7 bases align to TRBD1. Germline values: CDR1 LNHDA, CDR2 SQIVND (reference sequence). J lost 4 bases, V lost 7 bases, and 12 bases had no gene match. The CDR3 contains 15 residues. The CDR3 DNA sequence: TGTGCCAGTATCCCGTCCGGGACAGAATTCTATGGCTACACCTTC. This translates into CASIPSGTEFYGYTF.

The chain has TRBV5-1 and TRBJ1-4, with TRBD1 identical over 10 bases. Germline assignment: CDR1 SGHRS and CDR2 YFSETQ. Trimming cost V 5 bases and J 8 bases; bases outside gene matches: 6. The CDR3 consists of 14 residues. CDR3 region: CASSIGTGDEKLFF. CDR3 sequence (DNA): TGCGCCAGCAGTATAGGGACAGGGGACGAAAAACTGTTTTTT.

In DNA, the CDR3 is TGTGCCATCAGTGCTGGCGGGGGGGGCCAAGAGACCCAGTACTTC. Encoded protein: CAISAGGGGQETQYF. The V gene is TRBV10-3, the J gene TRBJ2-5, with 9 nucleotides matching TRBD2. After removal of 4 bases from V and 1 base from J, the junction contained 4 bases not matched to a gene. CDR3 length: 15 residues. Per germline, CDR1 ENHRY and CDR2 SYGVKD.

The chain links TRBV2 to TRBJ2-2; D perhaps matches TRBD1 (6 bases). There are 14 residues in the CDR3. V lost 7 bases and J 3 bases, leaving 12 bases between the germline ends. Per germline, CDR1 SNHLY and CDR2 FYNNEI. DNA of the CDR3: TGTGCCAGCAACAGGGTGGGAGACACCGGGGAGCTGTTTTTT. It yields the protein CASNRVGDTGELFF.

This clone was counted once. The chain is built from TRBV5-1 and TRBJ2-1; 15 bases are shared with TRBD2. The J segment lost 0 bases and the V segment lost 3 bases, leaving 10 bases of the junction unmatched. This CDR3 region has 20 residues. Germline V gene data show CDR1 as SGHRS and CDR2 as YFSETQ. CDR3 in DNA: TGCGCCAGCAGCTGGGAACCCGGGACTAGCGGGGGGCTCTCCTACAATGAGCAGTTCTTC. Encoded protein: CASSWEPGTSGGLSYNEQFF. Variable domain in full (rest from reference TRBV5-1 and TRBJ2-1): KAGVTQTPRYLIKTRGQQVTLSCSPISGHRSVSWYQQTPGQGLQFLFEYFSETQRNKGNFPGRFSGRQFSNSRSEMNVSTLELGDSALYLCASSWEPGTSGGLSYNEQFFGPGTRLTVL.

The J gene is TRBJ1-5, the V gene TRBV10-3, with D perhaps matching TRBD1 (6 bases). V was pared by 3 bases and J by 5 bases, with 11 bases between. There are 14 residues in the CDR3. From germline, CDR1 is ENHRY and CDR2 SYGVKD. CDR3 sequence (DNA): TGTGCCATCAGTGAACAGGGATCGGATCAGCCCCAGCATTTT. Protein: CAISEQGSDQPQHF.

This clone was picked up one time. This chain uses TRBV6-5 with TRBJ2-1; 14 bases align to TRBD2. The germline V gene encodes CDR1 MNHEY and CDR2 SVGAGI. With 5 bases clipped from V and 8 bases from J, the junction kept 5 bases outside the gene matches. The CDR3 contains 15 residues. The DNA of the CDR3 is TGTGCCAGCAGTCCCAAGGGACTAGCGGGAGATGAGCAGTTCTTC. The encoded protein is CASSPKGLAGDEQFF.